This T cell receptor beta chain was found in a study of regulatory T cells in long-lasting Graves disease. Time point indicated: newly diagnosed GD, antithyroid drugs for less than 3 months. PBMC RNA served as the TCR library source. In this sample, this clonotype turned up many times. TCR beta libraries were built with iRepertoire HTBI primers and Arm-PCR of CDR3 regions. TCRdb recomputed calls from the multiplex PCR reads with MiXCR, one row per CDR3 protein. The table has about 350,000 distinct CDR3 sequences, approximately 16% seen once. V shed 3 bases and J 0 bases; nucleotides not matched to a gene: 5. The CDR3 covers 17 residues. The V gene's germline CDR1 is MDHEN and CDR2 SYDVKM. The data also belong to a second study, concerning T cells in Graves' hyperthyroidism and ophthalmopathy. That source reports: The model predicted ophthalmopathy a median roughly 6.5 months before onset.

This specimen consisted of peripheral blood mononuclear cells (PBMCs), obtained at new diagnosis, from a patient treated with antithyroid drugs. The TCR sequence derives from a man between 40 and 49 years old with Graves disease. The chain employs TRBV28 and TRBJ2-2, with TRBD1 matching 9 bases. CDR3 in DNA: TGTGCCAGCAGTTTGTGGACAGGGGTTCCGAACACCGGGGAGCTGTTTTTT. As protein: CASSLWTGVPNTGELFF.